This T cell receptor (beta chain) derives from a study of T cell clonotyping in hematopoietic cell transplantation. Study results and caveats: No sorting was done, leaving CD4 and CD8 contributions mixed.

Details on this clone: As yet, its antigen is unknown.

TCRdb's table, derived via immunoSEQ multiplex PCR, lists solely in-frame clones and lacks some. The sample holds under 7,500 clones, around 90% seen once. Samples: about 28 days before transplant, then days 30, 100 and 180 after. There are 14 residues in the CDR3. Germline CDR1 reads SGHAT; CDR2 reads FQNNGV. The V and J ends lost 4 bases and 2 bases, in that order; junction bases with no gene match: 4. This chain joins TRBV11-2 and TRBJ2-7; TRBD1 aligns across 8 bases. The input for sequencing was peripheral blood mononuclear cells, taken 100 days after allogeneic stem cell transplant. The clonotype comes from a male patient aged 40-55 years who had an allogeneic stem cell transplant from an unrelated donor, so the T cells may come from the graft donor. Some clones in this sample may be carry-over from other donors' samples. The CDR3 DNA reads TGTGCCAGCAGCTCGACAGGGGCCCCCTACGAGCAGTACTTC. This encodes CASSSTGAPYEQYF.